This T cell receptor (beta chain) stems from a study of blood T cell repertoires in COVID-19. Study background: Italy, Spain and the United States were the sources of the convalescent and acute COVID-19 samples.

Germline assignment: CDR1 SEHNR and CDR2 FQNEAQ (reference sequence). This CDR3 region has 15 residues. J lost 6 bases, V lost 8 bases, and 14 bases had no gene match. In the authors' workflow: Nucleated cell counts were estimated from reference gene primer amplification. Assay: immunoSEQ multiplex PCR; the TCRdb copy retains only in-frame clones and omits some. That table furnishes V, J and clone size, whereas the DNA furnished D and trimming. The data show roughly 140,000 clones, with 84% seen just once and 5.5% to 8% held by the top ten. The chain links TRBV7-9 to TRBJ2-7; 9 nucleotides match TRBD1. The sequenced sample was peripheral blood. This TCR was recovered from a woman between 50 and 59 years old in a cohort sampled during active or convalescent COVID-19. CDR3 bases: TGTGCCAGCGGAGAGATAAACAGGGGGCCGGGCGAGCAGTACTTC. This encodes CASGEINRGPGEQYF.